This entry is about one T cell receptor (beta chain). Its antigen specificity is not known. No base quality values were provided; no much bigger clone lies one nucleotide off. This sample was taken from a study of PD-L1 blockade in urothelial cancer (dated by TCRdb to between 2016 and 2019). For context, the study as a whole: Therapy was started around 2014 for all patients, and atezolizumab 1,200 mg was administered intravenously every 3 weeks. Patients had an ECOG performance status of 0 or 1 and had received between 0 and 3 prior chemotherapy regimens. About 90% of the roughly 29 patients were identified as males with urothelial cancer of bladder origin, and a prior smoking history was reported by 18 of 29 patients. In the same patients who had TCR sequencing, pretreatment tumors also underwent whole exome sequencing and RNA sequencing. Durable clinical benefit was achieved by nine patients but not by the remaining 20. Pretreatment tumor samples and matched peripheral blood, collected serially before and after atezolizumab treatment, underwent TCR sequencing. Blood samples were analyzed at 3 weeks after treatment start (second dose) and at 6 weeks after treatment start. Blood samples yielded a median of roughly 140,000 T cells and more than 80,000 unique TCRs, with median clonality 0.080. Pretreatment blood TCR-seq was available for about 27 patients, at least one posttreatment blood collection was obtained for some 24 patients, and tumor TCR-seq was available for some 24 patients. Somatic, immune and clinical correlates of response to PD-L1 blockade with atezolizumab in urothelial cancer were the focus of an exploratory multi-omic analysis. Durable clinical benefit was defined as a progression-free survival longer than 6 months, and TCR features were additionally tested against progression-free survival and overall survival. Broader findings and caveats from the paper: Improved progression-free and overall survival was found to be associated with pretreatment peripheral blood TCR clonality below the median. At 3 weeks after the start of treatment, tumor-associated TCR clones in peripheral blood had expanded more in patients with durable benefit (n of about 21, p = 0.022). Because the sample size was small (n ≈ 27) and many of the analyses were exploratory, the results are meant to be hypothesis-generating.

To estimate absolute template abundance from read counts, synthetic TCR analog templates were spiked into each PCR. The immunoSEQ assay used bias-controlled V and J gene primers to amplify TCRbeta CDR3 regions from genomic DNA. Sequencing of rearranged TCRbeta segments was performed at approximately 20X coverage. In the paper's pipeline: Clustering was used to correct sequencing errors, and CDR3s were annotated against IMGT to assign V, D and J genes. Downstream analyses used only productive TCRbeta rearrangements and left out out-of-frame or stop-codon sequences. To compute clonality, Shannon entropy was normalized by the log of the number of unique productive sequences and then subtracted from one. Fisher's exact test with Benjamini-Hochberg correction, using a cutoff of adjusted p below 0.01, was how clones that differed between time points or between blood and tumor were identified. Held by TCRdb, this immuneACCESS table contains in-frame sequences only and omits some clones. Under half of the omission traces to an unresolved V gene where checked; the cause of the rest is unknown. D and trimming come from the DNA, and the V and J calls and clone size come from that table. The sample table contains about 42,000 clones; only one count was recorded for over 65% of them. More than 2.5% of the sample comes from the top ten.

A total of 29 patients with locally advanced or metastatic urothelial carcinoma, treated at Memorial Sloan Kettering on a trial protocol, made up the cohort. Peripheral blood mononuclear cells were collected pretreatment and during treatment, with between 1 and 8 total time points obtained per patient. The Qiagen DNeasy Blood extraction kit was used to purify genomic DNA from total PBMCs and tumor samples. PBMCs were collected pretreatment and during treatment, and were isolated and stored as previously described. V is trimmed back by 8 bases and J by 6 bases, and the junction contains 6 bases that no gene match accounts for. The CDR3 has 13 amino acids, counting the end cysteine and phenylalanine. The CDR3 DNA has 39 bases and is translated from base 1. CDR1 and CDR2, looked up from the germline V gene, are MNHEY and SVGAGI.

This receptor was obtained from a man in his 70s with urothelial cancer. The starting material was PBMCs, obtained around atezolizumab (anti-PD-L1) treatment. The rearranged chain carries TRBV6-5 and TRBJ2-1; 8 bases in the middle match TRBD2. The bases read TGTGCCAGCGCACGACTAGCGATCAATGAGCAGTTCTTC. It translates to CASARLAINEQFF.